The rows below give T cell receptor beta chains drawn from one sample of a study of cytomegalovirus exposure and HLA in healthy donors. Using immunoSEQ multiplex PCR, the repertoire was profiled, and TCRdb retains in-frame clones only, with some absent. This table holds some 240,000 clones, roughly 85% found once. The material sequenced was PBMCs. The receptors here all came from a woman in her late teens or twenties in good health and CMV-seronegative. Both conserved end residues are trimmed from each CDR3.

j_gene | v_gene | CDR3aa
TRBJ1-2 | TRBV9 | ASSPGTAYGYT
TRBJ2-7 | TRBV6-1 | ASSELAGTNKEQY
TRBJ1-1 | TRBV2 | ASSPRDMVGTEAF
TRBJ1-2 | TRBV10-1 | ASEWGNIRYGYT
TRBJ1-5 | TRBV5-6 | ASSLAGQPQH
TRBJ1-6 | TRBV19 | ASSPPGTESSPLH
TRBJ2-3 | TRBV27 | ASKTSGGVTDTQY
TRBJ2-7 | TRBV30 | AWKGAPEYEQY
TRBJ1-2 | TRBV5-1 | ASSPTGPPDGYT
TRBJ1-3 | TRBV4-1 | ASSLQTSTSSSGNTIY
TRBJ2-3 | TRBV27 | ASKEGYREY
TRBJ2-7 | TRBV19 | ASSIELISYEQY
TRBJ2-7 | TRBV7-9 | ASSFSDYEQY
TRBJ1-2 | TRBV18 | ASSPQQTNYGYT
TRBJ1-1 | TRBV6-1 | ASSATGTNTEAF
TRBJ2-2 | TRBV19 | ASSIKGPNTGELF